The clone carrying this T cell receptor (beta chain) was counted at least ten times. Unique molecular identifiers were incorporated when the TCRbeta library was constructed. In TCRdb, the PCR reads were re-called with MiXCR into one record per CDR3 protein. Of about 27,000 distinct CDR3 sequences in the sample, roughly a sixth are singletons; the top ten hold approximately 35%. The sample originates from a study of T-cell reconstitution after alpha-beta-depleted transplantation in children. CDR3 length: 13 amino acids. Between the trimmed V and J ends, which lost 4 bases and 0 bases, there was a span of 10 bases. Germline V gene lookup returns CDR1 DFQATT and CDR2 SNEGSKA (reference sequence).

The source material was PBMCs, mostly from graft donor cells, sampled 60 days after TCRalphabeta/CD19-depleted stem cell transplant. The V gene is TRBV20-1, the J gene TRBJ2-7, with a tentative D call TRBD1 (5 bases). The receptor was derived from a male patient aged 2 to 10 who had a stem cell transplant for acute lymphoblastic leukemia, so the T cells may come from the graft donor. CDR3 in amino acids: CSATRVVSYEQYF. The CDR3 DNA sequence: TGCAGTGCTACCAGGGTCGTCTCCTACGAGCAGTACTTC.